The entry below describes one T cell receptor (beta chain). This clonotype is medium-sized (0.01 to 0.1%). Its binding antigen is unknown. Base qualities were left out, and no much larger clone turns up one base away. The data originate from a study of T cells in AML relapse after transplant (dated by TCRdb to between 2017 and 2020). With regard to the full study: Clinically matched patients in whom long-term complete remission was maintained, with more than 3 years of follow-up, were used as remission controls. Bone marrow collected about 1 year after HSCT from patients who maintained complete remission served as the remission samples. In this retrospective study, inhibitory receptor expression and TCR repertoires of bone marrow T cells were examined in patients given allogeneic HSCT for myeloid malignancy. Results the study describes overall, beyond this receptor: TCR repertoire comparisons were based on very few samples, with only a few individuals included per group for unsorted bone marrow.

Library preparation was by PCR. A modified RACE PCR protocol, rather than multiplex PCR, was used to amplify TCR alpha and beta chains from RNA. Libraries were sequenced on an Illumina MiSeq, and raw reads were demultiplexed by sample-specific barcode combinations. Turning to the authors' computational methods: MiXCR software was used to identify TCR clonotypes from the sequencing reads. TCRdb ran its own pipeline on the public reads, namely fastp trimming at Q25 and MiXCR clone calling, and kept in-frame beta chains. Each CDR3 protein gets just one entry, which takes the most common genes and DNA from the rows behind it. The V and J calls were determined by TCRdb, not by the authors. The sample has more than 1,500 distinct CDR3 sequences on record, under 8.5% of them singletons. The top ten clones comprise 50% of the sample. V was cut back by 3 bases and J by 4 bases, leaving a gap of 15 bases between them. Spanning cysteine to phenylalanine, the CDR3 consists of 16 amino acids. This entry keeps only the CDR3 DNA: 48 bases, framed from base 1. The germline V gene supplies CDR1 KGHSH and CDR2 LQKENI.

The sequencing used bone marrow, either the whole sample or a sorted T cell fraction (not recorded which), collected in complete remission. The V gene is TRBV18 and the J gene is TRBJ1-4, with the D gene call left open. The clonotype comes from a human donor who had a stem cell transplant for acute myeloid leukemia. Donor T cells from the graft may be present among the T cells after a transplant. The sequenced DNA: TGTGCCAGCTCACCTTTCGACCCCTCTCATAATGAAAAACTGTTTTTT. The resulting protein is CASSPFDPSHNEKLFF.